Below are 27 T cell receptor beta chains sequenced from a single sample in a study of T cells expressing NK-cell markers. TCRdb re-called the 5' RACE reads; every CDR3 protein appears as one record, without DNA. The sample includes some 600,000 distinct CDR3 sequences. Material: blood T cells: a sorted CD56 or NKG2C T cell subset, CD4+ or CD8+ T cells, or bulk PBMC T cells (not recorded which). These receptor sequences come from a man aged 18 to 29 in good health.

The V gene is TRBV19, the J gene TRBJ2-1; TCRdb picks TRBD1, but there is no DNA to check that call. The CDR3 is made up of 15 amino acids. Germline loops: CDR1 LNHDA, CDR2 SQIVND (reference sequence). CDR3 protein: CASKHPSGPYNEQFF.

This chain connects TRBV12-3 or TRBV12-4 to TRBJ1-5; TCRdb proposes TRBD1, but this gene call is untestable without DNA. The CDR3 is 11 amino acids. CDR3 protein: CASSSEGAQHF.

This sequence joins TRBV20-1 and TRBJ2-3; TCRdb gives TRBD2 as the D gene, but with no DNA this cannot be confirmed. CDR3 length: 14 residues. Germline values: CDR1 DFQATT, CDR2 SNEGSKA (reference sequence). The CDR3 region is CSAGTSGITDTQYF.

V is TRBV4-1 and J is TRBJ2-1; TCRdb returns TRBD2, unconfirmable since there is no DNA. The CDR3 spans 14 residues. Germline values: CDR1 MGHRA, CDR2 YSYEKL. This CDR3 is CASSQGPQKREQFF.

The genes are TRBV2 and TRBJ2-1; as DNA is missing, the TRBD1 call by TCRdb cannot be tested. The CDR3 is 14 residues long. Germline V gives CDR1 SNHLY, CDR2 FYNNEI. The chain's CDR3 is CASSVPGGRDEQFF.

The chain couples TRBV11-1 to TRBJ2-1; TCRdb proposes TRBD2, but this gene call is untestable without DNA. This CDR3 contains 22 residues. Per the germline V gene, CDR1 is SGHAT and CDR2 is FQDESV (reference sequence). CDR3 sequence: CASSLAPQVAEEVGRSYNEQFF. Full variable domain (missing parts from reference TRBV11-1 and TRBJ2-1): EAEVAQSPRYKITEKSQAVAFWCDPISGHATLYWYRQILGQGPELLVQFQDESVVDDSQLPKDRFSAERLKGVDSTLKIQPAELGDSAMYLCASSLAPQVAEEVGRSYNEQFFGPGTRLTVL.

The V call is TRBV11-2, the J call TRBJ2-1; with no DNA, the TCRdb D assignment of TRBD1 cannot be verified. Looked up from germline, CDR1 is SGHAT and CDR2 is FQNNGV. The CDR3 consists of 11 residues. CDR3 in amino acids: CASSRTGWQFF.

The V and J genes are TRBV5-1 and TRBJ2-5; as DNA is missing, the TRBD1 call by TCRdb cannot be tested. Germline V CDR1 and CDR2: SGHRS, YFSETQ. The CDR3 contains 13 residues. The CDR3 spells CASSLGTAQTQYF.

This rearrangement joins TRBV6-1 to TRBJ2-7. The germline V gene encodes CDR1 MNHNS and CDR2 SASEGT. CDR3 length: 11 amino acids. The CDR3 sequence: CASEEGFEQYF.

The chain combines TRBV12-3 or TRBV12-4 with TRBJ2-3; TCRdb lists TRBD1, though no DNA is available to test this call. CDR3 length: 13 amino acids. The CDR3 protein is CASSVTGSDTQYF.

The chain carries TRBV28 and TRBJ2-7. The CDR3 has 14 amino acids. Germline lookup yields CDR1 MDHEN and CDR2 SYDVKM. The CDR3 protein is CASRKPAEHVEQYF.

The gene calls are TRBV29-1 and TRBJ2-1; TCRdb lists TRBD1, though no DNA is available to test this call. The CDR3 is made up of 16 amino acids. The germline CDR1 and CDR2 sequences are SQVTM and ANQGSEA. CDR3 region: CSAQGSTGIRDNEQFF.

CDR3 sequence: CASSYAQGKNSPLHF. The J gene is TRBJ1-6, the V gene TRBV6-5; TCRdb indicates TRBD1, and absent DNA this call remains unverified. Germline V gene lookup returns CDR1 MNHEY and CDR2 SVGAGI. The CDR3 extends over 15 amino acids.

The chain links TRBV6-5 to TRBJ1-3. The CDR3 length is 16 residues. The germline V gene encodes CDR1 MNHEY and CDR2 SVGAGI. This chain's CDR3 is CASSYSRMISGNTIYF.

The CDR3 loop is CASSYDRALLYEQYF. V usage is TRBV7-2 and J usage is TRBJ2-7; TCRdb's D gene call, TRBD2, goes unchecked for lack of DNA. The CDR3 runs to 15 residues. Germline loops: CDR1 SGHTA, CDR2 FQGNSA. The whole variable domain, filled in from reference TRBV7-2 and TRBJ2-7, reads GAGVSQSPSNKVTEKGKDVELRCDPISGHTALYWYRQSLGQGLEFLIYFQGNSAPDKSGLPSDRFSAERTGGSVSTLTIQRTQQEDSAVYLCASSYDRALLYEQYFGPGTRLTVT.

V gene TRBV4-1 combines with J gene TRBJ1-4. Per germline, CDR1 MGHRA and CDR2 YSYEKL. There are 12 residues in the CDR3. CDR3 in amino acids: CASSHAGGKLFF.

The chain uses TRBV20-1 and TRBJ2-1; as DNA is missing, the TRBD2 call by TCRdb cannot be tested. CDR1 is DFQATT, CDR2 SNEGSKA, per germline (reference sequence). This CDR3 has 16 residues. CDR3 in amino acids: CSAISPRDSNYNEQFF.

This chain connects TRBV12-3 or TRBV12-4 to TRBJ1-1; TCRdb's D gene call, TRBD1, goes unchecked for lack of DNA. The CDR3 sequence is 15 residues long. The CDR3 spells CASSLPPEFASEAFF.

The chain couples TRBV15 to TRBJ2-5; TCRdb selects TRBD1, and the lack of DNA leaves this call unchecked. This CDR3 has 15 residues. CDR1 is LNHNV and CDR2 is YYDKDF in the germline V gene (reference sequence). CDR3 sequence reads: CATSRDVAGEETQYF.

This chain links TRBV12-3 or TRBV12-4 with TRBJ2-3; TCRdb outputs TRBD2, but without DNA this stays unchecked. This CDR3 region has 14 residues. The CDR3 spells CASSKGAGADTQYF.

The rearrangement links TRBV6-5 to TRBJ2-3; TCRdb's assignment of TRBD2 cannot be checked, as there is no DNA. The CDR3 runs 16 residues. The germline CDR1 and CDR2 sequences are MNHEY and SVGAGI. The CDR3 sequence is CASSSNSLGGADTQYF.

The chain joins TRBV5-1 to TRBJ2-5; the D call from TCRdb, TRBD1, cannot be confirmed without DNA. Germline V lookup: CDR1 SGHRS, CDR2 YFSETQ. CDR3 length: 13 residues. CDR3: CASRRTGKETQYF.

This chain links TRBV12-3 or TRBV12-4 with TRBJ1-1; the D call from TCRdb, TRBD1, cannot be confirmed without DNA. The CDR3 runs to 16 residues. The CDR3 protein is CASSSRQGSANTEAFF.

The chain carries TRBV10-3 and TRBJ2-4; as DNA is missing, the TRBD2 call by TCRdb cannot be tested. The CDR3 is 16 residues long. Germline CDR1 reads ENHRY; CDR2 reads SYGVKD. CDR3 amino acids: CAISKTSGRAGNIQYF.

V gene TRBV29-1 combines with J gene TRBJ2-7; the D gene TCRdb calls, TRBD1, cannot be checked with no DNA. The CDR3 is made up of 13 amino acids. Germline-derived CDR1 and CDR2 are SQVTM and ANQGSEA. The CDR3 reads CSVVDRGRDEQYF.

The chain has TRBV7-8 and TRBJ2-7; the D gene TCRdb calls, TRBD1, cannot be checked with no DNA. The germline V gene has CDR1 SGHVS and CDR2 FQNEAQ. The CDR3 runs to 16 residues. CDR3 in amino acids: CASSSYRGAGTYEQYF. Full variable domain (missing parts from reference TRBV7-8 and TRBJ2-7): GAGVSQSPRYKVAKRGQDVALRCDPISGHVSLFWYQQALGQGPEFLTYFQNEAQLDKSGLPSDRFFAERPEGSVSTLKIQRTQQEDSAVYLCASSSYRGAGTYEQYFGPGTRLTVT.

The chain recombines TRBV5-1 with TRBJ2-7; TCRdb designates TRBD2, a call that cannot be tested without DNA. CDR3 length equals 13 residues. Germline lookup yields CDR1 SGHRS and CDR2 YFSETQ. This CDR3 is CASSLYSLSEQYF.